The 21 T cell receptor beta chains below all came from one sample that was sequenced in a study of blood T cell repertoires in COVID-19. TCRdb keeps only in-frame clones here, not all; method: immunoSEQ multiplex PCR. Among some 340,000 clones listed, roughly four fifths were seen once. Sequenced input: PBMCs or T cells enriched from blood (not recorded which). The receptors were gathered from a woman aged 50 to 60 who had recovered from COVID-19.

The chain is built from TRBV5-1 and TRBJ1-3; 9 bases agree with TRBD1. Looked up from germline, CDR1 is SGHRS and CDR2 is YFSETQ. The CDR3 length is 15 residues. Trimming removed 7 bases from V and 7 bases from J; junction bases left unmatched: 12. CDR3 in amino acids: CASSPGQGIANTIYF. The CDR3 nucleotides read TGCGCCAGCTCCCCGGGACAGGGAATAGCGAACACCATATATTTT.

V is TRBV7-2 and J is TRBJ1-5; possibly TRBD1 for D (5 bases). The CDR3 is 14 residues long. Trimming removed 4 bases at V and 6 bases at J, with 13 bases between. Per germline, CDR1 SGHTA and CDR2 FQGNSA. The CDR3 bases are TGTGCCAGCAGCTCCATGACAGCTGCTCAGCCCCAGCATTTT. As protein: CASSSMTAAQPQHF. Looking up the rest from reference TRBV7-2 and TRBJ1-5 gives the full variable domain: GAGVSQSPSNKVTEKGKDVELRCDPISGHTALYWYRQSLGQGLEFLIYFQGNSAPDKSGLPSDRFSAERTGGSVSTLTIQRTQQEDSAVYLCASSSMTAAQPQHFGDGTRLSIL.

The chain has TRBV11-3 and TRBJ2-7, with a tentative D call TRBD1 (5 bases). Germline V gene sequence: CDR1 SGHNT, CDR2 YENEEA. V was trimmed by 2 bases and J by 4 bases, leaving 9 bases between them. The CDR3 length is 13 residues. Here the CDR3 reads CASSLFYRYEQYF. CDR3 in DNA: TGTGCCAGCAGCTTATTTTACAGGTACGAGCAGTACTTC.

This clone was counted between two and nine times. Other DNA sequences in the sample encode the same CDR3. V gene TRBV3-1 (or the pseudogene TRBV3-2) combines with J gene TRBJ2-1; 12 positions match TRBD2. Germline V gene data show CDR1 as LGHDT and CDR2 as YNNKEL (reference sequence). This CDR3 comprises 16 residues. V was pared by 2 bases and J by 9 bases, with 8 bases of the junction left unmatched. CDR3: CASSQRLAGGPGEQFF. The CDR3 nucleotides read TGTGCCAGCAGCCAAAGGCTAGCGGGAGGGCCGGGTGAGCAGTTCTTC.

This rearrangement joins TRBV11-3 to TRBJ2-3; 8 bases fit TRBD1. This CDR3 comprises 17 residues. Germline V CDR1 and CDR2: SGHNT, YENEEA. J was trimmed by 2 bases and V by 4 bases; bases with no gene match: 11. The CDR3 DNA is TGTGCCAGCAGCTCTGCTCGGACAGGGCCGTACACAGATACGCAGTATTTT. Protein sequence: CASSSARTGPYTDTQYF.

This clone has just one count. The chain recombines TRBV3-1 (or the pseudogene TRBV3-2) with TRBJ1-2, with 7 bases aligning to TRBD1. V lost 6 bases to trimming and J lost 4 bases; unmatched junction nucleotides: 8. The germline V gene has CDR1 LGHDT and CDR2 YNNKEL (reference sequence). This CDR3 spans 14 amino acids. The CDR3 bases are TGTGCCAGCAGATCAGGGGGAATCGTCTATGGCTACACCTTC. It is translated as CASRSGGIVYGYTF.

This chain uses TRBV19 with TRBJ2-2; TRBD1 is a possible D gene (7 bases). This CDR3 region has 15 residues. Germline V gene data show CDR1 as LNHDA and CDR2 as SQIVND (reference sequence). V was pared by 2 bases and J by 4 bases, with 11 bases between. The CDR3 DNA is TGTGCCAGTAGTATACAGGGGGGCCGCACCGGGGAGCTGTTTTTT. This encodes CASSIQGGRTGELFF.

J is TRBJ1-2 and V is TRBV15; no reliable D call. V was shortened by 0 bases and J by 2 bases, with 7 bases between the two germline ends. The CDR3 loop spans 14 amino acids. CDR1 is LNHNV and CDR2 is YYDKDF in the germline V gene (reference sequence). The CDR3 DNA reads TGTGCCACCAGCAGAGAATGGGCAAACTATGGCTACACCTTC. Its protein is CATSREWANYGYTF.

This sequence joins TRBV7-8 and TRBJ2-1; D ambiguous. Trimming cost V 5 bases and J 3 bases, with 8 bases left between them. Per the germline V gene, CDR1 is SGHVS and CDR2 is FQNEAQ. The CDR3 covers 13 residues. CDR3 in DNA: TGTGCCAGCAGCCCTCGGGTCTACAATGAGCAGTTCTTC. Its translation: CASSPRVYNEQFF.

This rearrangement joins TRBV18 to TRBJ2-1; D may be TRBD1 (6 bases). CDR3 length equals 14 residues. From germline, CDR1 is KGHSH and CDR2 LQKENI. Trimming removed 6 bases at V and 0 bases at J, with 9 bases between. The CDR3 region has the DNA TGTGCCAGCTCTCACAGGGACTCCTACAATGAGCAGTTCTTC. It yields the protein CASSHRDSYNEQFF.

As DNA, the CDR3 is TGTGCCATCGGGGGGGGGACAATGAACACTGAAGCTTTCTTT. It codes for CAIGGGTMNTEAFF. V and J are TRBV6-5 and TRBJ1-1; the D gene is possibly TRBD1 (6 bases). With 10 bases removed from V and 0 bases from J, the gap between germline ends came to 15 bases. The germline V gene has CDR1 MNHEY and CDR2 SVGAGI. This CDR3 is 14 amino acids long.

The chain uses TRBV29-1 and TRBJ2-7, with a possible D match to TRBD2 (7 bases). Per the germline V gene, CDR1 is SQVTM and CDR2 is ANQGSEA. This CDR3 is built from 13 residues. Trimming shortened V by 4 bases and J by 5 bases, and 15 bases separated the two germline ends. The CDR3: CSVAGGVSDEQYF. CDR3 nucleotides: TGCAGCGTTGCGGGGGGCGTTTCGGACGAGCAGTACTTC.

The rearrangement links TRBV6-4 to TRBJ1-2, with 9 nucleotides matching TRBD1. The CDR3 loop spans 15 amino acids. Germline CDR1 and CDR2: MRHNA and SNTAGT. V was pared by 6 bases and J by 7 bases, with 12 bases of the junction left unmatched. CDR3 coding DNA: TGTGCCAGCAGGCCCCATGAACAGGGGGCGGGTGGCTACACCTTC. This gives the protein CASRPHEQGAGGYTF.

The CDR3 coding sequence is TGCAGCGTTGAAGACCCCAGGGGGTCACCCCTCCACTTT. Residues: CSVEDPRGSPLHF. This chain connects TRBV29-1 to TRBJ1-6, with 7 bases fitting TRBD1. The CDR3 totals 13 residues. The ends lost 0 bases at V and 10 bases at J; junction bases unmatched: 3. Germline loops: CDR1 SQVTM, CDR2 ANQGSEA. Full variable domain (missing parts from reference TRBV29-1 and TRBJ1-6): SAVISQKPSRDICQRGTSLTIQCQVDSQVTMMFWYRQQPGQSLTLIATANQGSEATYESGFVIDKFPISRPNLTFSTLTVSNMSPEDSSIYLCSVEDPRGSPLHFGNGTRLTVT.

The gene calls are TRBV5-1 and TRBJ1-1; TRBD1 matches at 11 bases. The length of the CDR3 is 16 residues. Germline V gene lookup returns CDR1 SGHRS and CDR2 YFSETQ. Germline trimming cut 5 bases from V and 4 bases from J; bases unmatched to any gene: 10. CDR3 loop: CASSPNGDRGGTEAFF. The CDR3 region has the DNA TGCGCCAGCAGTCCTAACGGGGACAGGGGGGGCACTGAAGCTTTCTTT.

This clone was seen only a few times. V gene TRBV9 combines with J gene TRBJ1-2; 9 bases agree with TRBD1. The CDR3 runs to 15 residues. Germline CDR1 reads SGDLS; CDR2 reads YYNGEE. With 4 bases clipped from V and 8 bases from J, the junction kept 12 bases outside the gene matches. The CDR3 loop reads CASSPGQGTIWGYTF. CDR3 coding DNA: TGTGCCAGCAGCCCGGGACAGGGAACCATCTGGGGCTACACCTTC. Full variable domain (outside the CDR3, taken from reference TRBV9 and TRBJ1-2): DSGVTQTPKHLITATGQRVTLRCSPRSGDLSVYWYQQSLDQGLQFLIQYYNGEERAKGNILERFSAQQFPDLHSELNLSSLELGDSALYFCASSPGQGTIWGYTFGSGTRLTVV.

The chain carries TRBV2 and TRBJ1-1; D gene unclear. This CDR3 spans 17 amino acids. Between the trimmed V and J ends, which lost 6 bases and 0 bases, there was a span of 20 bases. Germline CDR1 and CDR2: SNHLY and FYNNEI. The chain's CDR3 is CASSHPIRGFMNTEAFF. The CDR3 DNA reads TGTGCCAGCAGCCACCCGATAAGAGGGTTCATGAACACTGAAGCTTTCTTT.

The V gene is TRBV7-8, the J gene TRBJ2-5, with D maybe TRBD1 (5 bases). The CDR3 covers 17 residues. Germline CDR1 SGHVS, CDR2 FQNEAQ. V was clipped by 5 bases and J by 3 bases, with 22 bases between them. CDR3 region: CASSHPPGARWEETQYF. Here the CDR3 DNA reads TGTGCCAGCAGCCATCCCCCTGGGGCTAGGTGGGAAGAGACCCAGTACTTC.

The chain recombines TRBV6-2 or TRBV6-3 with TRBJ2-7; D is perhaps TRBD2 (6 bases). V was clipped by 5 bases and J by 2 bases, with 16 bases between them. The germline gives CDR1 MNHEY, CDR2 SVGEGT. The CDR3 runs 15 residues. CDR3 amino acids: CASSLQEGGTYEQYF. Here the CDR3 DNA reads TGTGCCAGCAGTCTCCAAGAGGGAGGAACCTACGAGCAGTACTTC.

The genes are TRBV20-1 and TRBJ2-2; maybe TRBD2 (6 bases). The germline CDR1 and CDR2 sequences are DFQATT and SNEGSKA (reference sequence). V lost 6 bases and J lost 9, with 11 bases in between. The CDR3 runs to 11 residues. Here the CDR3 reads CSAAAGWELFF. The CDR3 DNA reads as TGCAGTGCCGCGGCGGGGTGGGAGCTGTTTTTT.

The V and J genes are TRBV6-2 or TRBV6-3 and TRBJ2-2, with D unclear. CDR3 length: 12 amino acids. Germline CDR1 reads MNHEY; CDR2 reads SVGEGT. Trimming pared 0 bases from V and 8 bases from J, leaving 4 bases between. CDR3 protein: CASSYSAGELFF. CDR3 DNA sequence: TGTGCCAGCAGTTACTCTGCGGGGGAGCTGTTTTTT.